This TCR beta chain was observed in a study of blood T cells in healthy people across ages. Study-level findings and limits: Age brought a roughly linear fall in TCR beta diversity measured per million T cells.

The V and J ends lost 0 bases and 1 base, in that order; junction bases with no gene match: 8. The CDR3 extends over 18 amino acids. Looked up from germline, CDR1 is SGDLS and CDR2 is YYNGEE. A J-beta primer mix and a sample-barcoded 5' primer were used in a second PCR of about 7 to 12 cycles. Tagging of each cDNA molecule was performed by a template-switch adaptor with 12 random nucleotides. In TCRdb, the 5' RACE reads were re-called with MiXCR into one record per CDR3 protein. This sample has about 1,500,000 distinct CDR3 sequences, with 28% found just once. Concerning this clonotype: Antigen specificity is unknown.

The donors, aged roughly 6 to 95, were healthy Caucasians from Russia. The sequencing sample was made of blood. The clonotype comes from a young woman in good health. This chain uses TRBV9 with TRBJ2-3; 10 nucleotides align to TRBD2. The CDR3 loop is CASSVGASGSGGTDTQYF. For the CDR3, the DNA is TGTGCCAGCAGCGTAGGCGCTAGCGGGAGTGGCGGCACAGATACGCAGTATTTT. The full variable domain, its missing parts supplied by reference TRBV9 and TRBJ2-3, is DSGVTQTPKHLITATGQRVTLRCSPRSGDLSVYWYQQSLDQGLQFLIQYYNGEERAKGNILERFSAQQFPDLHSELNLSSLELGDSALYFCASSVGASGSGGTDTQYFGPGTRLTVL.